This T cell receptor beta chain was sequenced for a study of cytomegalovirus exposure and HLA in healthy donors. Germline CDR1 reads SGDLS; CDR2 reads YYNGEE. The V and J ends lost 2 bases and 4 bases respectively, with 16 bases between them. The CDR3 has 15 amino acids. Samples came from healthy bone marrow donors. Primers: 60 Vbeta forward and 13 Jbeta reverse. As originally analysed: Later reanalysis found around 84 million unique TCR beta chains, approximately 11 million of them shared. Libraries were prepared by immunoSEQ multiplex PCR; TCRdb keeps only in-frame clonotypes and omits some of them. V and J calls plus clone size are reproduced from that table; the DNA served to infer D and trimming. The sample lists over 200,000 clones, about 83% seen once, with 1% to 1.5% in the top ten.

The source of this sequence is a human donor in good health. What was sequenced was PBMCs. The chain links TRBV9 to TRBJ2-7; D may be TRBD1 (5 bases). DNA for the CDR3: TGTGCCAGCAGCGTCAGAGACAGCACCCGATACGAGCAGTACTTC. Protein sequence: CASSVRDSTRYEQYF. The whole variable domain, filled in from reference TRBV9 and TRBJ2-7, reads DSGVTQTPKHLITATGQRVTLRCSPRSGDLSVYWYQQSLDQGLQFLIQYYNGEERAKGNILERFSAQQFPDLHSELNLSSLELGDSALYFCASSVRDSTRYEQYFGPGTRLTVT.